The 17 T cell receptor beta chains below all came from one sample that was sequenced in a study of blood T cell repertoires in COVID-19. Assay used: immunoSEQ multiplex PCR; TCRdb lists only in-frame clones, some missing. Of about 140,000 clones detected, about 87% appear once; the ten largest clones hold approximately 10%. Material: peripheral blood. Receptors originate from a woman older than 75 with acute or convalescent COVID-19.

The chain employs TRBV4-3 and TRBJ1-2; TRBD1 matches 9 bases. The CDR3 consists of 14 residues. V was pared by 1 base and J by 5 bases, with 2 bases of the junction left unmatched. Germline V gives CDR1 LGHNA, CDR2 YSLEER. The CDR3 loop reads CASSQGQGEYGYTF. CDR3 in DNA: TGCGCCAGCAGCCAAGGACAGGGGGAATATGGCTACACCTTC.

This chain links TRBV7-3 with TRBJ2-1; possibly TRBD1 for D (6 bases). Trimming took off 4 bases at V and 11 bases at J, with 24 bases between the two ends. The CDR3 loop spans 16 amino acids. Germline loops: CDR1 SGHTA, CDR2 FQGTGA. The CDR3 DNA reads as TGTGCCAGCAGCTACCCTGCCGGACCCGGGACAATGAAGCAGTTCTTC. It codes for CASSYPAGPGTMKQFF.

The chain recombines TRBV5-1 with TRBJ2-2; the match to TRBD1 covers 7 bases. This CDR3 is built from 16 residues. V shed 0 bases, J shed 5 bases, and the junction held 7 bases outside the gene matches. Germline CDR1 is SGHRS and CDR2 is YFSETQ. The CDR3 sequence is CASSLAGAGGTGELFF. The CDR3 region has the DNA TGCGCCAGCAGCTTGGCCGGGGCAGGGGGAACCGGGGAGCTGTTTTTT.

The V call is TRBV6-2 or TRBV6-3, the J call TRBJ1-6, with TRBD1 identical over 10 bases. Per the germline V gene, CDR1 is MNHEY and CDR2 is SVGEGT. The V and J ends lost 4 bases and 7 bases, in that order; junction bases with no gene match: 1. The CDR3 contains 14 residues. CDR3 bases: TGTGCCAGCAGTTCGACAGGGGGCAATTCACCCCTCCACTTT. This gives the protein CASSSTGGNSPLHF.

Only one count was recorded for this clone. The rearrangement links TRBV30 to TRBJ1-2, with 8 bases fitting TRBD1. With 5 bases clipped from V and 8 bases from J, the junction kept 10 bases outside the gene matches. CDR3 length: 13 residues. Germline V gives CDR1 GTSNPN, CDR2 SVGIG (reference sequence). The CDR3 reads CAWGTGGNVGYTF. DNA of the CDR3: TGTGCCTGGGGAACAGGGGGAAACGTGGGCTACACCTTC.

This clone was seen just once. V gene TRBV5-1 combines with J gene TRBJ2-2; 7 positions match TRBD1. Germline assignment: CDR1 SGHRS and CDR2 YFSETQ. This CDR3 spans 16 amino acids. V lost 4 bases and J lost 0; bases outside the gene matches: 6. CDR3: CASSPLTGSNTGELFF. Written as DNA, the CDR3 is TGCGCCAGCAGCCCCTTGACAGGGTCGAACACCGGGGAGCTGTTTTTT.

The CDR3 nucleotides read TGTGCCATCACCGCAGACAGGTCCTATGGCTACACCTTC. The encoded protein is CAITADRSYGYTF. The genes are TRBV10-3 and TRBJ1-2, with a possible D match to TRBD1 (6 bases). CDR1 and CDR2 (germline): ENHRY, SYGVKD. The CDR3 is 13 amino acids. With 7 bases removed from V and 4 bases from J, the gap between germline ends came to 13 bases.

J is TRBJ1-6 and V is TRBV5-1, with a tentative D call TRBD1 (5 bases). This CDR3 spans 15 amino acids. Per germline, CDR1 SGHRS and CDR2 YFSETQ. Trimming took 0 bases from V and 9 from J, leaving 13 bases between them. CDR3 bases: TGCGCCAGCAGCTTGGAGTCCTCCGGGGGTTCACCCCTCCACTTT. Translation: CASSLESSGGSPLHF. Supplemented by reference TRBV5-1 and TRBJ1-6, the full variable domain reads KAGVTQTPRYLIKTRGQQVTLSCSPISGHRSVSWYQQTPGQGLQFLFEYFSETQRNKGNFPGRFSGRQFSNSRSEMNVSTLELGDSALYLCASSLESSGGSPLHFGNGTRLTVT.

CDR3 region: CASSEGTKRGPYNEQFF. In nucleotides, the CDR3 is TGTGCCAGCAGTGAGGGGACCAAGCGGGGCCCTTACAATGAGCAGTTCTTC. The V call is TRBV6-1, the J call TRBJ2-1; 7 nucleotides agree with TRBD2. The ends lost 3 bases at V and 4 bases at J; junction bases unmatched: 12. The CDR3 consists of 17 residues. The germline gives CDR1 MNHNS, CDR2 SASEGT.

The chain uses TRBV7-9 and TRBJ1-3, with D possibly matching TRBD1 (5 bases). The CDR3 is 15 amino acids. V was clipped by 5 bases and J by 0 bases, with 11 bases between them. Germline V CDR1 and CDR2: SEHNR, FQNEAQ (reference sequence). CDR3 nucleotide sequence: TGTGCCAGCAGCCAAGACAGAAACTCTGGAAACACCATATATTTT. Its protein product is CASSQDRNSGNTIYF.

V and J are TRBV19 and TRBJ1-1; 7 nucleotides line up with TRBD1. This CDR3 has 15 amino acids. Germline CDR1 is LNHDA and CDR2 is SQIVND (reference sequence). J gave up 4 bases and V 5 bases, and 10 bases lay outside the gene matches. The CDR3 DNA sequence: TGTGCCAGTAGTGGGACAGAGCTCGGTGCCACTGAAGCTTTCTTT. Translating gives CASSGTELGATEAFF.

The chain recombines TRBV5-1 with TRBJ2-6; TRBD2 might be the D (5 bases). CDR1 is SGHRS and CDR2 is YFSETQ in the germline V gene. The CDR3 extends over 18 amino acids. Trimming left V 3 bases short and J 2 bases short, with 18 bases between. The DNA of the CDR3 is TGCGCCAGCAGCTCACCCCCCGGGGATAGTGCTGGGGCCAACGTCCTGACTTTC. This codes for CASSSPPGDSAGANVLTF.

The rearrangement links TRBV10-3 to TRBJ2-1, with TRBD2 identical over 8 bases. The CDR3 consists of 16 residues. Unmatched junction bases numbered 10, after V lost 4 bases and J lost 5 bases. CDR1 ENHRY and CDR2 SYGVKD come from the germline V gene. The CDR3 region is CAISGYHGGVNNEQFF. The CDR3 DNA reads TGTGCCATCAGTGGATACCACGGGGGGGTAAACAATGAGCAGTTCTTC.

The chain combines TRBV6-1 with TRBJ2-1; TRBD2 matches at 7 bases. V gave up 2 bases and J gave up 0 bases; unmatched junction bases: 10. CDR1 is MNHNS, CDR2 SASEGT, per germline. The CDR3 totals 18 residues. For the CDR3, the DNA is TGTGCCAGCAGTGAAAGGGCTGGGCGGGGGATCTCCTACAATGAGCAGTTCTTC. It yields the protein CASSERAGRGISYNEQFF.

This clone was seen only once. The chain employs TRBV7-3 and TRBJ2-3; 7 nucleotides match TRBD2. Per germline, CDR1 SGHTA and CDR2 FQGTGA. V trimming: 3 bases; J trimming: 6 bases; junction bases outside the gene matches: 3. The CDR3 runs 13 residues. CDR3 loop: CASSFRGEDTQYF. The CDR3 DNA sequence: TGTGCCAGCAGCTTTCGGGGGGAGGATACGCAGTATTTT.

V is TRBV2 and J is TRBJ1-2; 7 bases line up with TRBD1. From germline, CDR1 is SNHLY and CDR2 FYNNEI. This CDR3 spans 16 amino acids. Losses at the gene ends were 0 bases for V and 3 bases for J; bases not matched to a gene: 7. This CDR3 reads CASSEANRGRDYGYTF. CDR3 coding DNA: TGTGCCAGCAGTGAAGCGAACAGGGGCCGGGACTATGGCTACACCTTC.

This clone was observed many times. This chain's CDR3 is CASSKTGGYTEAFF. CDR3 nucleotides: TGTGCCAGCAGCAAAACAGGGGGCTATACTGAAGCTTTCTTT. The chain recombines TRBV6-2 or TRBV6-3 with TRBJ1-1, with 9 bases identical to TRBD1. Germline assignment: CDR1 MNHEY and CDR2 SVGEGT. The length of the CDR3 is 14 residues. V trimming: 6 bases; J trimming: 5 bases; junction bases outside the gene matches: 7.